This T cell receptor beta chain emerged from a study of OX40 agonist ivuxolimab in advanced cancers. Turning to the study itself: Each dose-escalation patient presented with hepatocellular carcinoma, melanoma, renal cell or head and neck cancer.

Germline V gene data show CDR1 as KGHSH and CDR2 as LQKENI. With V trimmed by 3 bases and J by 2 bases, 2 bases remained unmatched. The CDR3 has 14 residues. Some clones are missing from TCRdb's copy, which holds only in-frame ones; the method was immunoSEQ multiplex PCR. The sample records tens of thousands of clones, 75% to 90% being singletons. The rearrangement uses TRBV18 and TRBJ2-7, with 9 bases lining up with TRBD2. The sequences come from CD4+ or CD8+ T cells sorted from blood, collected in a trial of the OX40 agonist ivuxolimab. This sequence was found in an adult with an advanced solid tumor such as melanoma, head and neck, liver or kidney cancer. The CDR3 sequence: CASSPGGGAYEQYV. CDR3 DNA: TGTGCCAGCTCACCGGGCGGGGGGGCCTACGAGCAGTACGTC.